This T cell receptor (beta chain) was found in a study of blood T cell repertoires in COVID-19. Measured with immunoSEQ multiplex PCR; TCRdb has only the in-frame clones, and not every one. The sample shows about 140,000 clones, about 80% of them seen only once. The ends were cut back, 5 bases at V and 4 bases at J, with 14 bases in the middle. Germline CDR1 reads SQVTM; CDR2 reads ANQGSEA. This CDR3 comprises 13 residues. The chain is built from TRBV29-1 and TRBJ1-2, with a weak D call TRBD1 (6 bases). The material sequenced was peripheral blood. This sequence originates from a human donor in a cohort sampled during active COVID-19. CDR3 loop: CSVPTGSGYGYTF. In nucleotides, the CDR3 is TGCAGCGTTCCCACAGGGTCGGGCTATGGCTACACCTTC.